The clone carrying this TCR beta chain has a handful of counts. This entry belongs to a study of blood T cell repertoires in COVID-19. Study-wide background: Sources were T cells, B-cell-depleted T cells, or PBMCs; the material itself was cDNA or gDNA.

Per the original methods: Reference gene primer amplification gave estimated nucleated cell counts. TCRdb's copy holds only in-frame clones and misses some; the assay was immunoSEQ multiplex PCR. The V and J calls and clone size were taken over from that table, and D and trimming were inferred from the DNA. The sample holds fewer than 150,000 clones; 60% to 85% are singletons and the top ten take around 0.9%. The germline V gene has CDR1 SGHDT and CDR2 YYEEEE. V lost 3 bases, J lost 0 bases, and 15 bases lay in between. The CDR3 length is 16 residues. The sequenced sample was peripheral blood. The rearrangement joins TRBV5-6 to TRBJ1-1, with D possibly matching TRBD1 (5 bases). This receptor was taken from a human donor with acute or convalescent COVID-19. The donor label of this sample is uncertain. The DNA for the CDR3 is TGTGCCAGCAGCTCCGGGCCGGGGGTAATGAACACTGAAGCTTTCTTT. It encodes CASSSGPGVMNTEAFF.